This is a list of T cell receptor beta chains from one sample in a study of T cells in Graves' hyperthyroidism and ophthalmopathy. TCRdb processed the multiplex PCR reads anew with MiXCR; each CDR3 protein has one entry. This sample has about 500,000 distinct CDR3 sequences; 16% occur once, and the top ten carry approximately 18%. The sequenced material came from blood. These receptors all stem from a woman aged 18 to 35 with Graves' hyperthyroidism. Each CDR3 is given with its conserved first and last residue. Fields, in order: D gene, J gene, clone size, V gene, CDR3 DNA, CDR3 protein. A D gene is named only where the DNA matches it firmly. Some rows mark clone size as missing; the rest say once, few, many or name a class of expanded clone.

D gene: .
J gene: TRBJ2-5
clone size: many
V gene: TRBV20-1
CDR3 DNA: TGCAGTGCTCCCCGGACGGGCGACGAGACCCAGTACTTC
CDR3 protein: CSAPRTGDETQYF

D gene: .
J gene: TRBJ2-2
clone size: few
V gene: TRBV6-2/TRBV6-3
CDR3 DNA: TGTGCCAGCAGTTACTCGGGGGGATCCACCGGGGAGCTGTTTTTT
CDR3 protein: CASSYSGGSTGELFF

D gene: TRBD2
J gene: TRBJ2-7
clone size: .
V gene: TRBV7-9
CDR3 DNA: TGTGCCAGCAGCTCGGGGCCTGGCGGGGGGATCTACGAGCAGTACTTC
CDR3 protein: CASSSGPGGGIYEQYF

D gene: .
J gene: TRBJ1-2
clone size: .
V gene: TRBV7-9
CDR3 DNA: TGTGCCAGCACCCCGGGCCAGGGGTACTATGGCTACACCTTC
CDR3 protein: CASTPGQGYYGYTF

D gene: .
J gene: TRBJ2-3
clone size: .
V gene: TRBV20-1
CDR3 DNA: TGCAGTGCTAGGCGGGGACAAGGGGGAGATACGCAGTATTTT
CDR3 protein: CSARRGQGGDTQYF

D gene: .
J gene: TRBJ2-7
clone size: .
V gene: TRBV12-3/TRBV12-4
CDR3 DNA: TGTGCCAGCAGTCGGGGGTTGAGCGAGCAGTACTTC
CDR3 protein: CASSRGLSEQYF

D gene: .
J gene: TRBJ1-5
clone size: once
V gene: TRBV20-1
CDR3 DNA: TGCAGTGCTACTTTGACGCTCAATAATCAGCCCCAGCATTTT
CDR3 protein: CSATLTLNNQPQHF

D gene: .
J gene: TRBJ1-1
clone size: few
V gene: TRBV6-1
CDR3 DNA: TGTGCCAGCAGTGGGACGGGGGCGAGGACTGAAGCTTTCTTT
CDR3 protein: CASSGTGARTEAFF

D gene: TRBD2
J gene: TRBJ2-2
clone size: .
V gene: TRBV6-1
CDR3 DNA: TGTGCCACATCCGAGGGCGGGGGGAACACCGGGGAGCTGTTTTTT
CDR3 protein: CATSEGGGNTGELFF

D gene: .
J gene: TRBJ1-1
clone size: .
V gene: TRBV6-1
CDR3 DNA: TGTGCCAGCACTTCCCTAGTACGGACTGAAGCTTTCTTT
CDR3 protein: CASTSLVRTEAFF

D gene: .
J gene: TRBJ2-3
clone size: few
V gene: TRBV24-1
CDR3 DNA: TGTGCCACCAGGGACTCATTGGTTACAGATACGCAGTATTTT
CDR3 protein: CATRDSLVTDTQYF

D gene: .
J gene: TRBJ1-1
clone size: few
V gene: TRBV4-1
CDR3 DNA: TGCGCCAGCAGCTCCCTGAGTGTGAACACTGAAGCTTTCTTT
CDR3 protein: CASSSLSVNTEAFF

D gene: .
J gene: TRBJ2-7
clone size: medium-sized
V gene: TRBV7-9
CDR3 DNA: TGTGCCAGCAGCTTATCGACAGCCTCCTACGAGCAGTACTTC
CDR3 protein: CASSLSTASYEQYF

D gene: .
J gene: TRBJ2-3
clone size: .
V gene: TRBV28
CDR3 DNA: TGTGCCAGCAGACTCCCTGGGAATACGCAGTATTTT
CDR3 protein: CASRLPGNTQYF

D gene: TRBD1
J gene: TRBJ2-6
clone size: .
V gene: TRBV6-2/TRBV6-3
CDR3 DNA: TGTGCCAGCAGTTGGGGGGACAGGACTTTAGGGGCCAACGTCCTGACCTTC
CDR3 protein: CASSWGDRTLGANVLTF

D gene: .
J gene: TRBJ2-3
clone size: few
V gene: TRBV28
CDR3 DNA: TGTGCCAGCAGTCCCGATCGGACGGGGTTGGGGTCAGATACGCAGTATTTT
CDR3 protein: CASSPDRTGLGSDTQYF

D gene: .
J gene: TRBJ2-6
clone size: few
V gene: TRBV3-1
CDR3 DNA: TGTGCCAGCAGCCTCAGGGAAGCTGGGGCCAACGTCCTGACTTTC
CDR3 protein: CASSLREAGANVLTF

D gene: .
J gene: TRBJ2-3
clone size: many
V gene: TRBV5-1
CDR3 DNA: TGCGCCAGCGGACACTCAGGGGCTTTTCGCACAGATACGCAGTATTTT
CDR3 protein: CASGHSGAFRTDTQYF

D gene: TRBD2
J gene: TRBJ2-7
clone size: few
V gene: TRBV5-1
CDR3 DNA: TGCGCCAGCAGCTTGGCCCAACTAGCGGCGGGGTATTCCTACGAGCAGTACTTC
CDR3 protein: CASSLAQLAAGYSYEQYF